The rows below give T cell receptor beta chains drawn from one sample of a study of control samples from healthy donors and cancer patients. The method was immunoSEQ multiplex PCR; TCRdb's version includes in-frame clones alone and lacks a portion of them. The profile shows 55,000 to 75,000 clones, about 90% of them singletons. The sample was PBMCs. The receptors derive from a woman aged 45-59 years with head and neck cancer. CDR3s include the opening cysteine and the closing phenylalanine or tryptophan. D genes are given only for firm matches. Size is omitted from some rows. Given values are once, few, many or a class for expanded clones.

J | size | V | D | DNA | CDR3
TRBJ2-5 | - | TRBV3-1/TRBV3-2 | - | TGTGCCAGCAGCCAAGATCCTCGCGGAGAGACCCAGTACTTC | CASSQDPRGETQYF
TRBJ2-2 | - | TRBV6-5 | - | TGTGCCAGCACTTTTCAGGGGCAGAACACCGGGGAGCTGTTTTTT | CASTFQGQNTGELFF
TRBJ1-2 | - | TRBV5-8 | TRBD1 | TGTGCCAGCAGCGGGACCAGGGGGGATGGCTACACCTTC | CASSGTRGDGYTF
TRBJ2-5 | - | TRBV28 | - | TGTGCCAGCAGCCGATCAAGGGGCGAAGAGACCCAGTACTTC | CASSRSRGEETQYF
TRBJ1-1 | - | TRBV6-5 | - | TGTGCCAGCAGTTCCCGGACAGTAGGTGAGAGCGCTGAAGCTTTCTTT | CASSSRTVGESAEAFF
TRBJ2-5 | - | TRBV19 | - | TGTGCCAGTAGTCCCTCAGGCCAAGAGACCCAGTACTTC | CASSPSGQETQYF
TRBJ1-3 | - | TRBV6-5 | - | TGTGCCAGTCTACTGGGAAACACCATATATTTT | CASLLGNTIYF
TRBJ1-1 | - | TRBV18 | - | TGTGCCAGCTCATCCCAAAGGGTGGATAACACTGAAGCTTTCTTT | CASSSQRVDNTEAFF
TRBJ1-3 | - | TRBV6-6 | - | TGTGCCAGCACGTCCGGGGGCGGAAACACCATATATTTT | CASTSGGGNTIYF
TRBJ2-3 | few | TRBV7-2 | - | TGTGCCAGCAGTTCGGGACGCCGCACAGATACGCAGTATTTT | CASSSGRRTDTQYF
TRBJ1-1 | - | TRBV9 | TRBD1 | TGTGCCAGCAGCGCGTCCGGGACAGGGTGGAGTGAAGCTTTCTTT | CASSASGTGWSEAFF
TRBJ1-5 | - | TRBV15 | - | TGTGCCACCAGCAGGGGGTATCAGCCCCAGCATTTT | CATSRGYQPQHF
TRBJ1-3 | - | TRBV11-2 | - | TGTGCCAGCAGCCCCCGGGGAGTGCGCTCTGGAAACACCATATATTTT | CASSPRGVRSGNTIYF
TRBJ1-1 | - | TRBV5-1 | - | TGCGCCAGCAGCCCGGACAGTAACACTGAAGCTTTCTTT | CASSPDSNTEAFF
TRBJ2-5 | - | TRBV29-1 | - | TGCAGCGTTGAAGACGGGCCGGGAGAGACCCAGTACTTC | CSVEDGPGETQYF
TRBJ1-5 | - | TRBV7-8 | - | TGTGCCAGCAGCTTAGGAAGGGCCCAGACGGGTCAGCCCCAGCATTTT | CASSLGRAQTGQPQHF
TRBJ2-3 | - | TRBV7-2 | TRBD2 | TGTGCCAGCAGCTTAACTAGCGGGGGCGCGCTAGGTACGCAGTATTTT | CASSLTSGGALGTQYF
TRBJ1-3 | once | TRBV6-1 | TRBD1 | TGTGCCAGCAGTGAAGCGCTTAAGGGACAGGGAGGAAACACCATATATTTT | CASSEALKGQGGNTIYF
TRBJ1-6 | - | TRBV2 | - | TGTGCCAGCAGTGAAGGGGCGGCAGGGGTCGGTAATTCACCCCTCCACTTT | CASSEGAAGVGNSPLHF
TRBJ2-5 | - | TRBV7-2 | - | TGTGCCAGCAGCTTAGGGTTGCGGACCCGGGGAGAGACCCAGTACTTC | CASSLGLRTRGETQYF
TRBJ2-7 | - | TRBV5-6 | - | TGTGCCAGCAGCTTGTCGGGACGGAGCTCCTACGAGCAGTACTTC | CASSLSGRSSYEQYF
TRBJ2-3 | - | TRBV7-3 | TRBD2 | TGTGCCAGCAGCTTAAGTCTAGCGGGGCGCACAGATACGCAGTATTTT | CASSLSLAGRTDTQYF
TRBJ1-2 | - | TRBV29-1 | - | TGCAGCGTTCAGGACTTTCCTGGGGGCACCTTC | CSVQDFPGGTF
TRBJ2-2 | - | TRBV7-2 | - | TGTGCCAGCAGCTTAGATTCGAGCACCGGGGAGCTGTTTTTT | CASSLDSSTGELFF
TRBJ2-7 | - | TRBV6-5 | TRBD1 | TGTGCCAGCATGGGACAGGGGGACCTCTACGAGCAGTACTTC | CASMGQGDLYEQYF
TRBJ2-7 | - | TRBV7-2 | - | TGTGCCAGCAGCGTCGGGGGTGCCTACGAGCAGTACTTC | CASSVGGAYEQYF
TRBJ2-1 | - | TRBV5-1 | - | TGCGCCAGCAGCTTGGAGGCAGGGACATACAATGAGCAGTTCTTC | CASSLEAGTYNEQFF
TRBJ1-4 | - | TRBV2 | - | TGTGCCAGCAGTGAGGAGACAGTCGCAACTAATGAAAAACTGTTTTTT | CASSEETVATNEKLFF